The 5 T cell receptor beta chains below were found in one sample sequenced in a study of CD4 T cells in relation to SARS-CoV-2 and coronaviruses. Before the COVID-19 pandemic, during about 2011-2019, CD4+ T cells were taken from unexposed donors. Isolation of CD4+ T cells took place after less than 11 days in culture. Antigen specificity for these receptors is unknown. Generated by immunoSEQ multiplex PCR, the TCRdb table keeps only in-frame clones and is missing some. The repertoire has around 20,000 clones, almost 75% of them found once; the top ten carry roughly 20%. Sequenced: CD4+ T cells from PBMCs, cultured in vitro. The origin of the receptors is a human donor in good health.

The chain has TRBV15 and TRBJ2-7, with D tentatively TRBD2 (6 bases). V dropped 6 bases and J dropped 0 bases, with 12 bases sitting between them. Looked up from germline, CDR1 is LNHNV and CDR2 is YYDKDF (reference sequence). The CDR3 is 14 residues long. Here the CDR3 reads CATRGGRISYEQYF. The CDR3 region has the DNA TGTGCCACCAGGGGGGGACGAATCTCCTACGAGCAGTACTTC.

The chain joins TRBV27 to TRBJ1-4; 8 positions match TRBD1. There are 15 residues in the CDR3. The germline V gene encodes CDR1 MNHEY and CDR2 SMNVEV (reference sequence). The J segment lost 8 bases and the V segment lost 5 bases, leaving 10 bases of the junction unmatched. The CDR3 DNA follows: TGTGCCAGCAGTCGAACCGACAGGGGAGAAGAAAAACTGTTTTTT. It yields the protein CASSRTDRGEEKLFF.

The chain uses TRBV19 and TRBJ2-3; unclear D gene. The CDR3 has 14 amino acids. Deletions cut 5 bases from V and 1 base from J, with 10 bases between. Germline CDR1 and CDR2: LNHDA and SQIVND (reference sequence). CDR3 sequence: CASSSRRGTDTQYF. The CDR3, as DNA: TGTGCCAGTAGTTCCCGACGGGGCACAGATACGCAGTATTTT.

This sequence joins TRBV6-5 and TRBJ2-5, with D possibly matching TRBD1 (6 bases). This CDR3 region has 13 residues. Germline assignment: CDR1 MNHEY and CDR2 SVGAGI. V was pared by 11 bases and J by 1 base, with 14 bases between. CDR3 in amino acids: CAGNRAIQETQYF. CDR3 DNA sequence: TGTGCCGGAAACAGGGCGATCCAAGAGACCCAGTACTTC.

The rearrangement joins TRBV4-1 to TRBJ1-1; D gene uncertain. The CDR3 is 14 amino acids. In germline, CDR1 is MGHRA, CDR2 YSYEKL. V dropped 4 bases and J dropped 8 bases, with 17 bases sitting between them. The DNA of the CDR3 is TGCGCCAGCAGCCCCGCACGGGCCGGCACAGAAGCTTTCTTT. Amino acid sequence: CASSPARAGTEAFF.